The 21 T cell receptor beta chains presented below share a single source sample, sequenced in a study of early T cells in non-severe SARS-CoV-2 infection (TCRdb year 2021). Library preparation used 5' RACE. The instrument given in TCRdb is NextSeq 500. TCRdb reanalyzed the raw reads on its own, using fastp at Q25 for trimming and MiXCR for clone calling, and kept in-frame beta chains. Rows are combined by CDR3 protein, so each entry shows the most common genes and DNA. The sample table contains 25,000 to 30,000 distinct CDR3 sequences; only one count was recorded for 4% to 5.5% of them. The top ten hold approximately 4.4% of the sample. Material for sequencing was whole blood. The origin of the receptors is an adult who was a healthcare worker with PCR-confirmed SARS-CoV-2 infection or an uninfected control (not recorded which).

The gene calls are TRBV9 and TRBJ1-2; 7 bases line up with TRBD1. The V segment lost 4 bases and the J segment 5 bases; nucleotides outside the gene matches: 5. The CDR3 totals 13 residues. The germline gives CDR1 SGDLS, CDR2 YYNGEE. The CDR3 spells CASSQDRAYGYTF. In nucleotides, the CDR3 is TGTGCCAGCAGCCAAGACAGGGCTTATGGCTACACCTTC.

The V call is TRBV12-3 or TRBV12-4, the J call TRBJ2-1, with D possibly TRBD2 on 6 matching bases. This CDR3 is 14 amino acids long. V dropped 7 bases and J dropped 10 bases, with 20 bases sitting between them. This CDR3 is CASTTPGVTSEQFF. The CDR3, as DNA: TGTGCCAGCACCACGCCGGGAGTAACATCGGAGCAGTTCTTC.

This clonotype was detected many times. The chain joins TRBV7-8 to TRBJ1-1; 9 bases map to TRBD1. Germline CDR1 and CDR2: SGHVS and FQNEAQ. CDR3 length: 16 residues. V dropped 5 bases and J dropped 3; count of bases not matched to a gene: 10. CDR3 loop: CASSLNTGGAYTEAFF. The CDR3 region has the DNA TGTGCCAGCAGCCTTAACACAGGGGGCGCGTACACTGAAGCTTTCTTT. Filled out from reference TRBV7-8 and TRBJ1-1, the complete variable domain reads GAGVSQSPRYKVAKRGQDVALRCDPISGHVSLFWYQQALGQGPEFLTYFQNEAQLDKSGLPSDRFFAERPEGSVSTLKIQRTQQEDSAVYLCASSLNTGGAYTEAFFGQGTRLTVV.

In this sample, this clonotype turned up many times. The rearrangement joins TRBV29-1 to TRBJ2-2; 10 nucleotides line up with TRBD1. Germline CDR1 is SQVTM and CDR2 is ANQGSEA. V shed 5 bases, J shed 3 bases, and the junction held 3 bases outside the gene matches. This CDR3 comprises 14 residues. CDR3 nucleotide sequence: TGCAGCGTTCAGGGGACAGGGGACACCGGGGAGCTGTTTTTT. This translates into CSVQGTGDTGELFF.

This clonotype has at least ten counts. V and J are TRBV19 and TRBJ1-5; D is unresolved. The CDR3 has 15 residues. The V end was cut by 5 bases, the J end by 2 bases, with 13 bases between. Germline values: CDR1 LNHDA, CDR2 SQIVND (reference sequence). In DNA, the CDR3 is TGTGCCAGTAGTCTTGACCCGAGTGGCAATCAGCCCCAGCATTTT. This gives the protein CASSLDPSGNQPQHF.

This clonotype has a count of ten or more. The V call is TRBV10-3, the J call TRBJ2-2; D is perhaps TRBD2 (5 bases). The CDR3 is made up of 14 amino acids. The V end lost 6 bases, the J end lost 5 bases, and 13 bases lay between the germline ends. CDR1 is ENHRY and CDR2 is SYGVKD in the germline V gene. CDR3 sequence: CAIRSGLRTGELFF. The CDR3 DNA reads TGTGCCATCAGATCAGGACTCAGGACCGGGGAGCTGTTTTTT.

This clonotype was seen repeatedly, ten times or more. The V and J genes are TRBV3-1 and TRBJ2-3, with 11 bases that match TRBD2. J was trimmed by 4 bases and V by 0 bases; bases with no gene match: 0. This CDR3 has 15 residues. The germline CDR1 and CDR2 sequences are LGHDT and YNNKEL (reference sequence). The CDR3 nucleotides read TGTGCCAGCAGCCAAGATAGCGGGGGGGCAGATACGCAGTATTTT. Protein: CASSQDSGGADTQYF.

This sequence joins TRBV6-1 and TRBJ2-3; weak D call: TRBD2 (6 bases). The V end lost 1 base, the J end lost 6 bases, and 14 bases lay between the germline ends. The CDR3 length is 15 residues. CDR1 and CDR2 from the germline V gene are MNHNS and SASEGT. The CDR3 bases are TGTGCCAGCAGTGAAGTTGGAGGGAGAGGGGATACGCAGTATTTT. Translated: CASSEVGGRGDTQYF.

This clonotype was counted many times. V gene TRBV12-5 combines with J gene TRBJ1-5, with D tentatively TRBD1 (5 bases). The length of the CDR3 is 14 residues. V lost 1 base and J 6 bases, leaving 10 bases between the germline ends. CDR1 LGHNT and CDR2 FRNRAP come from the germline V gene. The CDR3 reads CASGLAQGIQPQHF. CDR3 coding DNA: TGTGCTAGTGGTTTGGCCCAGGGAATTCAGCCCCAGCATTTT.

This clonotype rates as medium-sized. The J gene is TRBJ2-7, the V gene TRBV28; D is perhaps TRBD2 (5 bases). With 5 bases removed from V and 7 bases from J, the gap between germline ends came to 27 bases. The CDR3 contains 17 residues. CDR1 and CDR2 from the germline V gene are MDHEN and SYDVKM. The CDR3 coding sequence is TGTGCCAGCAGTCCACGACTCGTGCGGGCGAGGTCGTGGGAGCAGTACTTC. This sequence encodes CASSPRLVRARSWEQYF.

DNA for the CDR3: TGCAGCGTTTCCGGTTACCAAGAGACCCAGTACTTC. Protein product: CSVSGYQETQYF. The chain joins TRBV29-1 to TRBJ2-5; D not certain. Between the trimmed V and J ends, which lost 5 bases and 0 bases, there was a span of 7 bases. The CDR3 contains 12 residues. Germline V gene lookup returns CDR1 SQVTM and CDR2 ANQGSEA.

This clonotype was seen repeatedly, ten times or more. This rearrangement joins TRBV20-1 to TRBJ2-7, with 8 bases matching TRBD1. The trim removed 6 bases at V and 2 bases at J, leaving 3 bases unmatched. The germline CDR1 and CDR2 sequences are DFQATT and SNEGSKA (reference sequence). CDR3 length equals 12 residues. CDR3 protein: CSAQQGAYEQYF. The CDR3, as DNA: TGCAGTGCCCAACAGGGGGCCTACGAGCAGTACTTC.

There are many counts of this clonotype. V is TRBV20-1 and J is TRBJ2-7, with D possibly being TRBD2 (6 bases). The V gene lost 4 bases and the J gene lost 3 bases, with 13 bases spanning the gap. Germline V gene data show CDR1 as DFQATT and CDR2 as SNEGSKA (reference sequence). The CDR3 contains 13 residues. CDR3: CSAIGGGGYEQYF. CDR3 nucleotide sequence: TGCAGTGCTATTGGGGGAGGAGGCTACGAGCAGTACTTC.

This clonotype was observed at least ten times. J is TRBJ2-3 and V is TRBV12-3 or TRBV12-4, with D possibly being TRBD2 (5 bases). This CDR3 contains 14 residues. V was shortened by 7 bases and J by 1 base, with 12 bases between the two germline ends. The CDR3 loop is CASTLGARTDTQYF. The CDR3 coding sequence is TGTGCCAGCACCCTGGGAGCCCGCACAGATACGCAGTATTTT.

By share of the sample, this clonotype is medium-sized (0.01 to 0.1%). V gene TRBV3-1 combines with J gene TRBJ1-5, with D unclear. Germline V gives CDR1 LGHDT, CDR2 YNNKEL (reference sequence). There are 14 residues in the CDR3. The V gene lost 3 bases and the J gene lost 3 bases, with 9 bases spanning the gap. Written as DNA, the CDR3 is TGTGCCAGCAGCCACCCCGGGCCCAATCAGCCCCAGCATTTT. Translated, it gives CASSHPGPNQPQHF.

This clonotype has ten or more counts. V usage is TRBV10-3 and J usage is TRBJ2-7; 9 bases are shared with TRBD2. The J segment lost 7 bases and the V segment lost 0 bases, leaving 4 bases of the junction unmatched. CDR1 and CDR2 (germline): ENHRY, SYGVKD. CDR3 length: 14 amino acids. The CDR3 region has the DNA TGTGCCATCAGTGAGTCGGGGACTAGCAGTGAGCAGTACTTC. Its translation: CAISESGTSSEQYF.

This clonotype was seen at least ten times. This chain connects TRBV5-1 to TRBJ1-1; TRBD1 might be the D (5 bases). CDR3 length: 16 amino acids. Germline V CDR1 and CDR2: SGHRS, YFSETQ. Trimming took off 3 bases at V and 2 bases at J, with 17 bases between the two ends. CDR3 in DNA: TGCGCCAGCAGCTCCGGGGAGGGGTTGTTTAACACTGAAGCTTTCTTT. This codes for CASSSGEGLFNTEAFF.

The sample holds many counts of this clonotype. CDR3 DNA: TGTGCCAGCAGCTTGGGAGGAACCGAGCAGTACTTC. Its protein is CASSLGGTEQYF. This rearrangement joins TRBV5-6 to TRBJ2-7; the D is unclear. Germline V gene sequence: CDR1 SGHDT, CDR2 YYEEEE. V shed 0 bases and J shed 6 bases, with 7 bases lying between them. CDR3 length: 12 amino acids. Full variable domain (outside the CDR3, taken from reference TRBV5-6 and TRBJ2-7): DAGVTQSPTHLIKTRGQQVTLRCSPKSGHDTVSWYQQALGQGPQFIFQYYEEEERQRGNFPDRFSGHQFPNYSSELNVNALLLGDSALYLCASSLGGTEQYFGPGTRLTVT.

This clonotype has at least ten counts. The CDR3 DNA follows: TGTGCCAGCAGCGTAGGAGTAGGGGCCGGGGAGCTGTTTTTT. As protein: CASSVGVGAGELFF. The genes are TRBV9 and TRBJ2-2, with a tentative D call TRBD1 (5 bases). V was cut by 0 bases and J by 6 bases, with 9 bases left in between. The germline gives CDR1 SGDLS, CDR2 YYNGEE. CDR3 length equals 14 residues.

Ten or more counts support this clonotype. V is TRBV5-1 and J is TRBJ2-3; 7 positions match TRBD2. With 0 bases clipped from V and 2 bases from J, the junction kept 6 bases outside the gene matches. This CDR3 is built from 16 residues. Germline V CDR1 and CDR2: SGHRS, YFSETQ. CDR3 residues: CASSLGSGTDTDTQYF. CDR3 bases: TGCGCCAGCAGCTTGGGAAGCGGGACGGACACAGATACGCAGTATTTT.

This clonotype was observed many times. V gene TRBV2 combines with J gene TRBJ2-7; TRBD1 matches 8 bases. The CDR3 runs to 14 residues. CDR1 is SNHLY, CDR2 FYNNEI, per germline. V was clipped by 3 bases and J by 3 bases; unmatched bases: 4. The CDR3 coding sequence is TGTGCCAGCAGTGAGACAGGGGCCCTCTACGAGCAGTACTTC. This gives the protein CASSETGALYEQYF. Variable domain in full (rest from reference TRBV2 and TRBJ2-7): EPEVTQTPSHQVTQMGQEVILRCVPISNHLYFYWYRQILGQKVEFLVSFYNNEISEKSEIFDDQFSVERPDGSNFTLKIRSTKLEDSAMYFCASSETGALYEQYFGPGTRLTVT.